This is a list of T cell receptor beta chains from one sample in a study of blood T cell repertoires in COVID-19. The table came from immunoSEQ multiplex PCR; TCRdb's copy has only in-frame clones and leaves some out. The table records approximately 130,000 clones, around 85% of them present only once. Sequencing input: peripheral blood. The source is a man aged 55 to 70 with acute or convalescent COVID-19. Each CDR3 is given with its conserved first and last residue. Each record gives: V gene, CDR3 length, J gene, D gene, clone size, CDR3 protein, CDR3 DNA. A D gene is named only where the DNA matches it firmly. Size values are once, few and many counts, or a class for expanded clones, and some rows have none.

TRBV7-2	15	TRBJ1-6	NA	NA	CAGGDGSSYNSPLHF	TGTGCCGGAGGGGACGGAAGCTCCTATAATTCACCCCTCCACTTT
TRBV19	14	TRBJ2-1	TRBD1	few	CASRTTGAGDEQFF	TGTGCCAGTAGGACGACAGGGGCAGGGGATGAGCAGTTCTTC
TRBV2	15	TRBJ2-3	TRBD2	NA	CARSPGLAGVDTQYF	TGTGCCAGGAGCCCGGGACTAGCGGGAGTAGATACGCAGTATTTT
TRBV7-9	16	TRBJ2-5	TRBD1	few	CASSLVGRGRLETQYF	TGTGCCAGCAGCTTAGTAGGCAGGGGGCGATTGGAGACCCAGTACTTC
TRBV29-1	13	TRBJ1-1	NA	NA	CSVPGTSNTEAFF	TGCAGCGTCCCCGGGACATCGAACACTGAAGCTTTCTTT
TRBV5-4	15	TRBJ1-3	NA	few	CASSPGTASPGTIYF	TGTGCCAGCAGCCCAGGGACTGCCTCTCCGGGGACCATATATTTT
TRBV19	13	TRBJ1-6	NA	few	CASRPGGTSPLHF	TGTGCCAGCCGACCCGGAGGGACTTCACCCCTCCACTTT
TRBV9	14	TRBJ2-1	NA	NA	CASSVEGAYNEQFF	TGTGCCAGCAGCGTAGAGGGGGCCTACAATGAGCAGTTCTTC
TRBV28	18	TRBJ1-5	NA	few	CATLSSRGGRVDNQPQHF	TGTGCCACCCTGTCCTCCCGGGGGGGAAGGGTGGACAATCAGCCCCAGCATTTT
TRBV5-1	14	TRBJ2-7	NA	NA	CASSFADTSYEQYF	TGCGCCAGCAGTTTCGCTGATACTTCCTACGAGCAGTACTTC
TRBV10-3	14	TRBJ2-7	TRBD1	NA	CAISDTGTGYEQYF	TGTGCCATCAGTGACACCGGGACAGGGTACGAGCAGTACTTC
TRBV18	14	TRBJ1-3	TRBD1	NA	CASSPTGAGNTIYF	TGTGCCAGCTCACCCACAGGGGCTGGAAACACCATATATTTT
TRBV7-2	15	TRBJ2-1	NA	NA	CASSLGARRPWEQFF	TGTGCCAGCAGCTTAGGGGCCAGACGGCCTTGGGAGCAGTTCTTC
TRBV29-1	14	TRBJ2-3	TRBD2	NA	CSVVFAGGLDTQYF	TGCAGCGTCGTCTTTGCGGGAGGGTTAGATACGCAGTATTTT
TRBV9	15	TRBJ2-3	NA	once	CASSVSGTGGDTQYF	TGTGCCAGCAGCGTTAGCGGAACTGGTGGAGATACGCAGTATTTT
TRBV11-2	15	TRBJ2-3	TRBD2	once	CASSLTGGLGDTQYF	TGTGCCAGCAGCTTAACGGGGGGGCTGGGTGATACGCAGTATTTT
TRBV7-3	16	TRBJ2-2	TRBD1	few	CASSPDRAWGTGELFF	TGTGCCAGCAGCCCAGACAGGGCTTGGGGCACCGGGGAGCTGTTTTTT
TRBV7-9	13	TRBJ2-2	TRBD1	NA	CASTTGDTGELFF	TGTGCCAGCACTACAGGGGACACCGGGGAGCTGTTTTTT
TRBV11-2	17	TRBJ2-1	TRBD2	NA	CASSLDRLAGGNNEQFF	TGTGCCAGCAGCTTAGACCGACTAGCGGGAGGCAACAATGAGCAGTTCTTC
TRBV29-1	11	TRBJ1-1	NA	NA	CSANRATEAFF	TGCAGCGCCAACAGGGCCACTGAAGCTTTCTTT
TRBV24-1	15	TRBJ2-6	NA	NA	CATSGTGVGANVLTF	TGTGCCACCAGTGGGACCGGGGTCGGGGCCAACGTCCTGACTTTC
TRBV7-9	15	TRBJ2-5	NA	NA	CASSPSYGGELTQYF	TGTGCCAGCAGCCCCAGCTATGGAGGGGAGCTCACCCAGTACTTC
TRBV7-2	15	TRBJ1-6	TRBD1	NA	CASSQGAGLGSPLHF	TGTGCCAGCAGCCAGGGGGCAGGGTTGGGATCACCCCTCCACTTT
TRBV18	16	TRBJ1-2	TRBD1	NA	CASSPRPGQGEYGYTF	TGTGCCAGCTCACCACGACCGGGACAGGGGGAATATGGCTACACCTTC
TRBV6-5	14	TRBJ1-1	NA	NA	CASSYSTGNTEAFF	TGTGCCAGCAGTTACTCAACAGGGAACACTGAAGCTTTCTTT
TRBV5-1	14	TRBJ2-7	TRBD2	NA	CASSWTSTTYEQYF	TGCGCCAGCAGCTGGACTAGCACTACCTACGAGCAGTACTTC
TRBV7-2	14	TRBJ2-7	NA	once	CASSLGEPLGEQYF	TGTGCCAGCAGCTTAGGGGAGCCCTTGGGCGAGCAGTACTTC
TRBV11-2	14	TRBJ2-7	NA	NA	CASSLERGSYEQYF	TGTGCCAGCAGCTTAGAGCGGGGCTCCTACGAGCAGTACTTC
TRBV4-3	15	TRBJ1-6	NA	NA	CASSQDRRPHSPLHF	TGCGCCAGCAGCCAAGATAGGAGGCCCCATTCACCCCTCCACTTT
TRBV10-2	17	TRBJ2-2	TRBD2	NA	CASSESIGLAGTGELFF	TGCGCCAGCAGTGAGTCGATTGGACTAGCGGGCACCGGGGAGCTGTTTTTT
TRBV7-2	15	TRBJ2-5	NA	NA	CASSLNWGPQETQYF	TGTGCCAGCAGCCTAAACTGGGGGCCCCAAGAGACCCAGTACTTC
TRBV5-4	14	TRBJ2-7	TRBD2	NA	CASRGLAGSYEQYF	TGTGCCAGCAGGGGACTAGCGGGAAGCTACGAGCAGTACTTC
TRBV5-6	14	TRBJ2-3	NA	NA	CASSFLWESDTQYF	TGTGCCAGCAGCTTCTTGTGGGAGTCAGATACGCAGTATTTT
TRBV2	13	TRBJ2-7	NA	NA	CASSVKQAVEQYF	TGTGCCAGCAGTGTTAAGCAGGCTGTCGAGCAGTACTTC
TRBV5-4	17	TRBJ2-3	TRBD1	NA	CASSPLPGTGYTDTQYF	TGTGCCAGCAGCCCACTTCCCGGGACAGGGTACACAGATACGCAGTATTTT
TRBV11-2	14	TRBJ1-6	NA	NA	CASSLVGVAVPLHF	TGTGCCAGCAGCTTAGTAGGGGTGGCAGTACCCCTCCACTTT
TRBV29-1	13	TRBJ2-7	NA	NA	CSVGLGRTGEQYF	TGCAGCGTTGGTTTGGGCAGGACGGGGGAGCAGTACTTC
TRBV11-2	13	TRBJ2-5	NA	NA	CASSLQFQETQYF	TGTGCCAGCAGCCTACAGTTCCAAGAGACCCAGTACTTC
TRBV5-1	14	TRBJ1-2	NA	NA	CASSLQVSNYGYTF	TGCGCCAGCAGCTTGCAGGTATCTAACTATGGCTACACCTTC
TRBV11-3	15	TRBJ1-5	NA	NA	CASSQTFGCNQPQHF	TGTGCCAGCAGCCAAACATTCGGGTGCAATCAGCCCCAGCATTTT
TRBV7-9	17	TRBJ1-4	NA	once	CASSLDRGLRVKEKLFF	TGTGCCAGCAGCTTAGACAGAGGCCTCAGGGTAAAAGAAAAACTGTTTTTT
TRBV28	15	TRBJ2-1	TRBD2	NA	CASGGAGGGLDEQFF	TGTGCCAGCGGTGGGGCGGGAGGAGGTTTGGATGAGCAGTTCTTC
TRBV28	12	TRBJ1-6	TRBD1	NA	CASQGASSPLHF	TGTGCCAGCCAGGGGGCGAGTTCACCCCTCCACTTT
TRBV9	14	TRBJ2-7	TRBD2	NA	CASSAGTMPYEQYF	TGTGCCAGCAGCGCCGGGACTATGCCCTACGAGCAGTACTTC
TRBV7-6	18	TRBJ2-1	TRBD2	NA	CASSLLAGGGDFYNEQFF	TGTGCCAGCAGCTTACTAGCGGGAGGGGGGGACTTTTACAATGAGCAGTTCTTC
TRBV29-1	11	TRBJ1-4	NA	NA	CSASRDEKLFF	TGCAGCGCTTCCAGGGATGAAAAACTGTTTTTT
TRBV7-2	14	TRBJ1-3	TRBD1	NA	CASSPGQGGNTIYF	TGTGCCAGCAGCCCGGGACAGGGCGGAAACACCATATATTTT
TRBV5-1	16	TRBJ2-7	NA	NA	CASSLDPAGASFEQYF	TGCGCCAGCAGCTTGGATCCAGCAGGGGCCTCCTTCGAGCAGTACTTC
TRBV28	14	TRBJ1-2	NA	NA	CASTLNTEFYGYTF	TGTGCCAGCACCCTTAATACAGAGTTTTATGGCTACACCTTC
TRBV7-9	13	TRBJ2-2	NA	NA	CARTDSNTGELFF	TGTGCCAGGACGGACAGTAACACCGGGGAGCTGTTTTTT
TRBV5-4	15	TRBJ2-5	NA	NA	CASSLKAGVQETQYF	TGTGCCAGCAGCTTAAAGGCAGGGGTCCAAGAGACCCAGTACTTC
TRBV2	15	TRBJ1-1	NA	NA	CASTGLVSSNTEAFF	TGTGCCAGCACAGGATTGGTCTCGTCGAACACTGAAGCTTTCTTT
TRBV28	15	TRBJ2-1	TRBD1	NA	CASSYTDRGPNEQFF	TGTGCCAGCAGTTACACCGACAGGGGTCCCAATGAGCAGTTCTTC
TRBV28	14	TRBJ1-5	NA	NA	CASRPTGTHQPQHF	TGTGCCAGCAGGCCTACAGGGACCCATCAGCCCCAGCATTTT